This entry concerns a single T cell receptor beta chain. Its antigen is currently unknown. The sample belongs to a study of T cell repertoires in cytomegalovirus infection. General observations from the study: Across the ex vivo response, the dominant clonotypes were HLA-C-restricted CMV-specific TCR beta clonotypes.

TCRdb re-called the reads with MiXCR, one entry per CDR3 protein. The table records approximately 700,000 distinct CDR3 sequences, 35% to 45% of them present only once. The sequenced sample consisted of PBMCs. The receptor comes from a human donor in good health (CMV status not recorded). Some clones in this sample may be carry-over from other donors' samples.

The CDR3 region is CASSPGARHGYTF. In nucleotides, the CDR3 is TGCGCCAGCAGCCCCGGGGCTCGACATGGCTACACCTTC. This chain uses TRBV5-1 with TRBJ1-2, with D possibly being TRBD1 (5 bases). The CDR3 is 13 residues long. The germline V gene encodes CDR1 SGHRS and CDR2 YFSETQ. Trimming removed 4 bases at V and 6 bases at J, with 13 bases between.